This T cell receptor (beta chain) was found in a study of blood T cell repertoires in COVID-19. Study in general: Sites across the United States, Italy and Spain contributed samples from acute and convalescent COVID-19. Nucleic acid was either cDNA or gDNA, and it came from T cells, B-cell-depleted T cells, or PBMCs.

Authors' data handling: Estimates of nucleated cell counts were drawn from the amplification of reference gene primers. This table comes from immunoSEQ multiplex PCR, and its TCRdb copy is limited to in-frame clones, with some not included. V, J and clone size derive from that table, while D and trimming were established from the DNA sequence. The sample lists about 26,000 clones; roughly 87% were seen once. The junction had 5 bases not matched to a gene; V was cut back by 5 bases and J by 5 bases. This CDR3 has 14 residues. CDR1 and CDR2 (germline): MDHEN, SYDVKM. The chain joins TRBV28 to TRBJ2-1; TRBD1 aligns across 8 bases. This TCR was recovered from a human donor in a cohort sampled during active COVID-19. The donor label of this sample is uncertain. Sequencing was done on a sample of peripheral blood. For the CDR3, the DNA is TGTGCCAGCAGTGGGACAGGTGGTAACAATGAGCAGTTCTTC. It is translated as CASSGTGGNNEQFF.